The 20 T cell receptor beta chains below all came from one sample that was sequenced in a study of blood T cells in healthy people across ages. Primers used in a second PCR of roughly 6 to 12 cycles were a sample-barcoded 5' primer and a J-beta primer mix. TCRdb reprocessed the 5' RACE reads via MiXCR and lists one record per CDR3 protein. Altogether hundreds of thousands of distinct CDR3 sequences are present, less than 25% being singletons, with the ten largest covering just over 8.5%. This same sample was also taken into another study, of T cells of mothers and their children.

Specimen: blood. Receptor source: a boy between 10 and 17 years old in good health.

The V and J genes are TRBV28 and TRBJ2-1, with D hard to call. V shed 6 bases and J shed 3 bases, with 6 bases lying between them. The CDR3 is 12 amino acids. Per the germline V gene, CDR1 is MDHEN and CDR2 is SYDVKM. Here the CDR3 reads CASRHSYNEQFF. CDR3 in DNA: TGTGCCAGCAGGCACAGCTACAATGAGCAGTTCTTC.

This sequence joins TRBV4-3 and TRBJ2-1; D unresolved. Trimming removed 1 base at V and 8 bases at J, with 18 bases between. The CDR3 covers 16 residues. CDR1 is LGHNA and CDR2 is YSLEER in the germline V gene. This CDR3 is CASSQVRFGLRDEQFF. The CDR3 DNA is TGCGCCAGCAGCCAAGTGAGGTTTGGGCTCCGGGATGAGCAGTTCTTC.

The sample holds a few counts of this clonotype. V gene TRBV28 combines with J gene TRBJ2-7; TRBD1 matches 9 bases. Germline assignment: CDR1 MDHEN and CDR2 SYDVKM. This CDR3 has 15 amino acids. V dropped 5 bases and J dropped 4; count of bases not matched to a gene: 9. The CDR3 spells CASSTTGTGSYEQYF. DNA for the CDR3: TGTGCCAGCAGTACCACCGGGACAGGGTCGTACGAGCAGTACTTC.

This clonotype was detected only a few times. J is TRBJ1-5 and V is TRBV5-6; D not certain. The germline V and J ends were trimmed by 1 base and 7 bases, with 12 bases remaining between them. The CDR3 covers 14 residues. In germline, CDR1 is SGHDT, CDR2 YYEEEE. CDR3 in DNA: TGTGCCAGCAGCTTGAGGATGACCCCCCAGCCCCAGCATTTT. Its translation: CASSLRMTPQPQHF.

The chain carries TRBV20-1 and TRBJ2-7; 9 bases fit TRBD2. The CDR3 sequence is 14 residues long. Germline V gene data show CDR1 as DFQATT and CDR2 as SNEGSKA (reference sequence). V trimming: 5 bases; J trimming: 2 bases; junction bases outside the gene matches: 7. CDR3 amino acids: CSAEGLAIPYEQYF. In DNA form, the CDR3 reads TGCAGTGCTGAGGGACTAGCTATCCCCTACGAGCAGTACTTC.

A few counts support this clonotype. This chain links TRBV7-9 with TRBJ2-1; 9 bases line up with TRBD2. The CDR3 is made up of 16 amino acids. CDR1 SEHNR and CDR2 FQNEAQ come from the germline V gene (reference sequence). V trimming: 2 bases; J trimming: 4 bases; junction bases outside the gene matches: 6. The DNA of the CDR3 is TGTGCCAGCAGCTTAATGGCTAGCGGGACATACAATGAGCAGTTCTTC. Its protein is CASSLMASGTYNEQFF.

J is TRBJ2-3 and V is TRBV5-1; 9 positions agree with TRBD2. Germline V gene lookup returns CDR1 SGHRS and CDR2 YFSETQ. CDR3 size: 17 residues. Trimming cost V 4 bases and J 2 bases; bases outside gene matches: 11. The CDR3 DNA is TGCGCCAGCAGCCGGGGAAGCGGGGGGACGTTCACAGATACGCAGTATTTT. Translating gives CASSRGSGGTFTDTQYF.

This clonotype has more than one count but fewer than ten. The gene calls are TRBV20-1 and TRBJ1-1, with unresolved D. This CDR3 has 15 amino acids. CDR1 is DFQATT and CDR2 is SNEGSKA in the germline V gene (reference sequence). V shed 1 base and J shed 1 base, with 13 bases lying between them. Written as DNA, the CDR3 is TGCAGTGCTAGAGGGCTCGGCGACTCGAACACTGAAGCTTTCTTT. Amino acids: CSARGLGDSNTEAFF.

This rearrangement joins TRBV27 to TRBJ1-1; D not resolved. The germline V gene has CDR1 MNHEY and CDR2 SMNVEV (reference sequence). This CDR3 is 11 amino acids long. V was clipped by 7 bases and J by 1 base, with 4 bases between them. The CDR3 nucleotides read TGTGCCAGCAAAGGGAACACTGAAGCTTTCTTT. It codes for CASKGNTEAFF.

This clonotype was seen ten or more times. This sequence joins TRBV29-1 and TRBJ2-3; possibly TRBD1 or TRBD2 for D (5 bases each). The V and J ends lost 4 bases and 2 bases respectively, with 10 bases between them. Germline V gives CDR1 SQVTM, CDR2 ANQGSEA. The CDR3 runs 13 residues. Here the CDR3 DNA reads TGCAGCGTTGTCTCGGGACCCACAGATACGCAGTATTTT. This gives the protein CSVVSGPTDTQYF.

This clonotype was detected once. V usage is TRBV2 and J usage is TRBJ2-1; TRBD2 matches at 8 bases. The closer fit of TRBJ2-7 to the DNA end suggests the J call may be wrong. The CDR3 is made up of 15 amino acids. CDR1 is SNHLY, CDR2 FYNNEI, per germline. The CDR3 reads CASSEVAGGKYEQYF. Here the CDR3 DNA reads TGTGCCAGCAGTGAAGTGGCGGGAGGAAAATACGAGCAGTACTTC.

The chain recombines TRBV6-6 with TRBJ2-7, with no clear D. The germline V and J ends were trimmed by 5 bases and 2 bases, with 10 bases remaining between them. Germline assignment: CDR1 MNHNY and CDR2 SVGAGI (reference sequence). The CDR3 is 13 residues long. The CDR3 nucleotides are TGTGCCAGCAGTCCAGGCAATGCCTACGAGCAGTACTTC. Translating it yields CASSPGNAYEQYF.

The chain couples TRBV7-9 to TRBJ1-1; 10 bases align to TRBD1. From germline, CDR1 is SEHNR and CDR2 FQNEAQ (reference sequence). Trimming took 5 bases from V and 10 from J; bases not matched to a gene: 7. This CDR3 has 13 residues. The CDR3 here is CASSRPTGGGAFF. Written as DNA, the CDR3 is TGTGCCAGCAGCCGCCCGACAGGGGGCGGAGCTTTCTTT.

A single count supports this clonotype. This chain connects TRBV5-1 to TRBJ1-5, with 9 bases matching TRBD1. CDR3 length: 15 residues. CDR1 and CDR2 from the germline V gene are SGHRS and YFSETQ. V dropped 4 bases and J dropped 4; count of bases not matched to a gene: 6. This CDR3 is CASSPQTGGNQPQHF. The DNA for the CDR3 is TGCGCCAGCAGCCCGCAGACAGGGGGTAATCAGCCCCAGCATTTT.

The CDR3 loop is CAISKATDQEQFF. DNA for the CDR3: TGTGCCATCAGCAAAGCGACTGACCAGGAGCAGTTCTTC. This chain connects TRBV10-3 to TRBJ2-1; D is undetermined. V was cut by 6 bases and J by 10 bases, with 16 bases left in between. This CDR3 spans 13 amino acids. The germline CDR1 and CDR2 sequences are ENHRY and SYGVKD.

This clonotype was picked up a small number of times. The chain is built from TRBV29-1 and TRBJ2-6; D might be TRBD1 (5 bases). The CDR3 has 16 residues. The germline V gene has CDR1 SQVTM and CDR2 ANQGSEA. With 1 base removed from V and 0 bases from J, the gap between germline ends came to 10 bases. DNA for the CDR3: TGCAGCGTTGAAGGCAGGGTGTACTCTGGGGCCAACGTCCTGACTTTC. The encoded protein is CSVEGRVYSGANVLTF.

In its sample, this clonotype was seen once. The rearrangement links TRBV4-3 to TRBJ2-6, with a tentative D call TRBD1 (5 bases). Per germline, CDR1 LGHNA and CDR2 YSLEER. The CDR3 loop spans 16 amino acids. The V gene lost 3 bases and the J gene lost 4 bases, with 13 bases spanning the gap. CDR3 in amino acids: CASSQVQGLGANVLTF. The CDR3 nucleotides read TGCGCCAGCAGCCAGGTCCAGGGATTAGGGGCCAACGTCCTGACTTTC.

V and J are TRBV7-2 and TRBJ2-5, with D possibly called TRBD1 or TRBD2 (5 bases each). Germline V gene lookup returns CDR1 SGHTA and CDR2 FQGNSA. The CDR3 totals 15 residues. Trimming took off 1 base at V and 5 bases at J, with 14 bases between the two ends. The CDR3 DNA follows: TGTGCCAGCAGCTTAGGGGACGGACTGGGGGAGACCCAGTACTTC. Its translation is CASSLGDGLGETQYF.

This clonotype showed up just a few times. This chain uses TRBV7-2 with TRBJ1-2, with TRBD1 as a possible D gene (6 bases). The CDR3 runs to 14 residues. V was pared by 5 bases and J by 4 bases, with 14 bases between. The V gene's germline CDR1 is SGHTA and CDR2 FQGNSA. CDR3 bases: TGTGCCAGCAGCCTTTCGACAGGCTCCTATGGCTACACCTTC. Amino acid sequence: CASSLSTGSYGYTF. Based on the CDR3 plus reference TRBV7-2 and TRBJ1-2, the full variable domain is GAGVSQSPSNKVTEKGKDVELRCDPISGHTALYWYRQSLGQGLEFLIYFQGNSAPDKSGLPSDRFSAERTGGSVSTLTIQRTQQEDSAVYLCASSLSTGSYGYTFGSGTRLTVV.

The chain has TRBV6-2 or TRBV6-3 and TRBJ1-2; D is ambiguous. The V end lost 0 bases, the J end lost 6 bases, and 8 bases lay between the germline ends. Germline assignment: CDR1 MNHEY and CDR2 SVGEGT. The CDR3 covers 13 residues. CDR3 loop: CASSYSIRDGYTF. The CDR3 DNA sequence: TGTGCCAGCAGTTACTCGATAAGAGATGGCTACACCTTC.